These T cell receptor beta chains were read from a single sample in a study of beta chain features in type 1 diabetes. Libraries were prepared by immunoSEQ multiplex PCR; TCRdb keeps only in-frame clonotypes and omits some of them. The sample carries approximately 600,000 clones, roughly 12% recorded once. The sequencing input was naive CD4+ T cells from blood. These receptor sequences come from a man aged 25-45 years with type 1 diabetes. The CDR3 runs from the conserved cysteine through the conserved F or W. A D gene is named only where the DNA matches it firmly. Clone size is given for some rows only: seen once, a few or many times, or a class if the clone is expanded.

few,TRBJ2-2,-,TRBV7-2,TGTGCCAGCGACCGCCGGCAGAACACCGGGGAGCTGTTTTTT,CASDRRQNTGELFF
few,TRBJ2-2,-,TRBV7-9,TGTGCCAGCGGCCCCGGGGAGCTGTTTTTT,CASGPGELFF
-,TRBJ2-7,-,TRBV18,TGTGCCAGCTCATCCGGACAGCCCTACGAGCAGTACTTC,CASSSGQPYEQYF
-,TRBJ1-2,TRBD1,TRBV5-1,TGCGCCAGCAGCCACGGACAGGTCGATGGCTACACCTTC,CASSHGQVDGYTF
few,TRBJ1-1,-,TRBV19,TGTGCCAGTAGTATTCTAGGGCAGAGGAACACTGAAGCTTTCTTT,CASSILGQRNTEAFF
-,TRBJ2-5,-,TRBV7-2,TGTGCCAGCAGCTATTTCCAAGAGACCCAGTACTTC,CASSYFQETQYF
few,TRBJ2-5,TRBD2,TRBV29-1,TGCAGCGTCCCATCGGGGGGCCAAGAGACCCAGTACTTC,CSVPSGGQETQYF
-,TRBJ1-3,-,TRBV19,TGTGCCAGTAGTCTTACCACGGAGCCCTCTGGAAACACCATATATTTT,CASSLTTEPSGNTIYF
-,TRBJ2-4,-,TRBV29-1,TGCAGCGTAAAGGGACGGCACAAAAACATTCAGTACTTC,CSVKGRHKNIQYF
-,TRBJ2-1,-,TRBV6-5,TGTGCCACGATCCGAGAGCAGTTCTTC,CATIREQFF
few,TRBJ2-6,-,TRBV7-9,TGTGCCAGCAGCTTAGACGCCAGCGATAGCTCTGGGGCCAACGTCCTGACTTTC,CASSLDASDSSGANVLTF
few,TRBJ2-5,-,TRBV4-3,TGCGCCAGCAGCCAAGCTACTTACCAAGAGACCCAGTACTTC,CASSQATYQETQYF
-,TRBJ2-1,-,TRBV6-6,TGTGCCAGCAGTTCCCCCTTATCTGCCCAGTTCTTC,CASSSPLSAQFF
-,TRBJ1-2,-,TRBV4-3,TGCGCCAGCAGCCAAGAAGGGACAAATTTCGGCTATGGCTACACCTTC,CASSQEGTNFGYGYTF
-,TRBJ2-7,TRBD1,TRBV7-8,TGTGCCAGCAGCTTAGTAAATGGCAGGGGGCGCGAGCAGTACTTC,CASSLVNGRGREQYF
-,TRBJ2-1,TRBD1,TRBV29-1,TGCAGCGTTGTGGGCCGACAGGGCAACTTCAATGAGCAGTTCTTC,CSVVGRQGNFNEQFF
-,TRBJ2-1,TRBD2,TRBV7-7,TGTGCCAGCAGCAAGATTAGCGGGGGTGGAGGCTATGAGCAGTTCTTC,CASSKISGGGGYEQFF
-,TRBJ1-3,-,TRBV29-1,TGCAGCGTTGGTGCAGGGACGTCTGGAAACACCATATATTTT,CSVGAGTSGNTIYF
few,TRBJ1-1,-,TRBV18,TGTGCCAGCTCACCAGAAGGGGGTATGAACACTGAAGCTTTCTTT,CASSPEGGMNTEAFF
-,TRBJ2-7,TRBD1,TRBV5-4,TGTGCCAGCAGCCCAGGAGACAGGGGGCTCTCCTACGAGCAGTACTTC,CASSPGDRGLSYEQYF
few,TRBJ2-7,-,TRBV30,TGTGCCTGGAGTGTAGGGCCCGAGCAGTACTTC,CAWSVGPEQYF
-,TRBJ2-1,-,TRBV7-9,TGTGCCAGCAGCTTAGATCGGGGGGCGTCCAGGGATGAGCAGTTCTTC,CASSLDRGASRDEQFF
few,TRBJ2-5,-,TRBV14,TGTGCCAGCAGCCTAAACCAGGGGGAGACCCAGTACTTC,CASSLNQGETQYF
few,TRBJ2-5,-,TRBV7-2,TGTGCCAGCAGCTTCAAGGGAAAGGAGACCCAGTACTTC,CASSFKGKETQYF
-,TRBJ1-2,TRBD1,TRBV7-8,TGTGCCAGCAGCTTCCTGATCGTCGGGACAGGTCCACAAGGTGGCTACACCTTC,CASSFLIVGTGPQGGYTF
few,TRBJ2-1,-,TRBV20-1,TGCAGTGCCGGGGGGCGGGAGCAGTTCTTC,CSAGGREQFF
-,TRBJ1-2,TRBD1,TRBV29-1,TGCAGCGTTGTTGGGACAGGGGATGGCTACACCTTC,CSVVGTGDGYTF
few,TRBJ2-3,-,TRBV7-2,TGTGCCAGCAGCTTAGCGCGAGGGGATACGCAGTATTTT,CASSLARGDTQYF
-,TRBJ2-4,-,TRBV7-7,TGTGCCAGCAGCTCTGGGGAAGCCGCTATTCAGTACTTC,CASSSGEAAIQYF